Listed below are T cell receptor beta chains from one sample, sequenced in a study of technical replicates of blood from four donors. The table came from immunoSEQ multiplex PCR; TCRdb's copy has only in-frame clones and leaves some out. The data show about 12,000 clones, approximately 95% seen once. The sequenced sample consisted of PBMCs. These receptor sequences come from a human donor in good health. Each CDR3 is given with its conserved first and last residue. Fields, in order: V gene, J gene, D gene, clone size, CDR3 DNA, CDR3 protein. The D gene is left open where the match is weak. Clone size is given for some rows only: seen once, a few or many times, or a class if the clone is expanded.

v_call: TRBV14; j_call: TRBJ1-4; d_call: .; clone_size: .; cdr3_nt: TGTGCCAGCAGCTACAGACAGACAACTAATGAAAAACTGTTTTTT; cdr3_aa: CASSYRQTTNEKLFF
v_call: TRBV25-1; j_call: TRBJ2-2; d_call: .; clone_size: .; cdr3_nt: TGTGCCAGCAGTATTTCAACAGGGACCGGGGAGCTGTTTTTT; cdr3_aa: CASSISTGTGELFF
v_call: TRBV9; j_call: TRBJ2-5; d_call: TRBD2; clone_size: .; cdr3_nt: TGTGCCAGCAGCCCATACACTAGCGGGGGGGCGGAGACCCAGTACTTC; cdr3_aa: CASSPYTSGGAETQYF
v_call: TRBV6-1; j_call: TRBJ2-7; d_call: TRBD1; clone_size: .; cdr3_nt: TGTGCCAGCAGTGAAGGGACTCGGGGACAGGGGGCCTACGAGCAGTACTTC; cdr3_aa: CASSEGTRGQGAYEQYF
v_call: TRBV6-6; j_call: TRBJ1-5; d_call: .; clone_size: .; cdr3_nt: TGTGCCAGCAGCTCCGGGGGGGGCGCGGTTCAGCCCCAGCATTTT; cdr3_aa: CASSSGGGAVQPQHF
v_call: TRBV5-4; j_call: TRBJ2-5; d_call: TRBD1; clone_size: .; cdr3_nt: TGTGCCAGCAGGGACAGGGTGGGCGAGACCCAGTACTTC; cdr3_aa: CASRDRVGETQYF
v_call: TRBV9; j_call: TRBJ1-2; d_call: .; clone_size: .; cdr3_nt: TGTGCCAGCAGCGTAGGTGGTGGAGGACAGACATATGGCTACACCTTC; cdr3_aa: CASSVGGGGQTYGYTF
v_call: TRBV11-3; j_call: TRBJ2-2; d_call: .; clone_size: once; cdr3_nt: TGTGCCAGCAGCCCCCTCGAGGCTACCGGGGAGCTGTTTTTT; cdr3_aa: CASSPLEATGELFF
v_call: TRBV19; j_call: TRBJ2-1; d_call: TRBD2; clone_size: .; cdr3_nt: TGTGCCAGTAGTAACAGCGGGAACCACAATGAGCAGTTCTTC; cdr3_aa: CASSNSGNHNEQFF
v_call: TRBV10-3; j_call: TRBJ1-2; d_call: TRBD1; clone_size: .; cdr3_nt: TGTGCCATCAGTGAGACCAACAGGGGGGAGGAGGGCTACACCTTC; cdr3_aa: CAISETNRGEEGYTF